Below, 4 T cell receptor beta chains from the same sample are listed, as sequenced in a study of shared clonotypes between healthy human individuals. Using immunoSEQ multiplex PCR, the repertoire was profiled, and TCRdb retains in-frame clones only, with some absent. The table includes around 1,000,000 clones, approximately 80% detected once. What was sequenced was memory CD4+ T cells from PBMCs. Subset indicated: CD45RA-negative fraction. These receptors all come from a man aged 18 to 30 in good health. Some clones in this sample may be carry-over from other donors' samples.

With respect to this clone: This same CDR3 is encoded by further DNA sequences in the sample. J is TRBJ2-7 and V is TRBV28; no reliable D call. The CDR3 has 11 amino acids. The germline V gene has CDR1 MDHEN and CDR2 SYDVKM. V was clipped by 4 bases and J by 2 bases, with 3 bases between them. DNA of the CDR3: TGTGCCAGCAGTTCCACCTACGAGCAGTACTTC. Its translation: CASSSTYEQYF.

The chain recombines TRBV4-2 with TRBJ2-1; D might be TRBD1 (5 bases). Germline CDR1 LGHNA, CDR2 YNFKEQ. Trimming removed 4 bases at V and 2 bases at J, with 12 bases between. CDR3 length: 15 residues. CDR3 sequence (DNA): TGTGCCAGCAGCCCAGTAGCAGGGCCCTACAATGAGCAGTTCTTC. It is translated as CASSPVAGPYNEQFF.

The CDR3 protein is CASSKGTGGYPGPSNQPQHF. CDR3 nucleotide sequence: TGTGCCAGCAGCAAAGGGACAGGGGGCTACCCCGGGCCGAGCAATCAGCCCCAGCATTTT. V is TRBV21-1 and J is TRBJ1-5; the listed D gene, TRBD1, was not tested against the DNA. TRBV21-1 is tagged as a pseudogene. This CDR3 is built from 20 residues.

In this sample, this clone turned up a few times. The chain employs TRBV5-4 and TRBJ2-7, with 9 bases matching TRBD1. The CDR3 spans 15 residues. Germline CDR1 SGHNT, CDR2 YYREEE (reference sequence). Trimming removed 0 bases from V and 5 bases from J; junction bases left unmatched: 6. CDR3 coding DNA: TGTGCCAGCAGCTTGGGCGGGACAGGGCTAGACGAGCAGTACTTC. Translated, it gives CASSLGGTGLDEQYF.